This TCR beta chain emerged from a study of cytomegalovirus exposure and HLA in healthy donors. Notes on the study in general: High sensitivity and specificity were reportedly achieved when the classifier diagnosed cytomegalovirus status. Later analysis placed DRB1 highest and HLA-C lowest in TCR association rates, which differed by HLA locus. An Asian-associated ancestry cluster reportedly showed fewer N-insertions than the approximately 660-donor mean in a later analysis.

With respect to this clone: The target antigen is unknown.

Donors sampled were nominally healthy, though unrecorded immune exposures were likely. Vbeta (60) and Jbeta (13) primers were used in the PCR. The method was immunoSEQ multiplex PCR; TCRdb's version includes in-frame clones alone and lacks a portion of them. The sample holds some 140,000 clones, 60% to 85% seen once. CDR1 is SGHRS and CDR2 is YFSETQ in the germline V gene. This CDR3 spans 14 amino acids. V was cut by 1 base and J by 0 bases, with 8 bases left in between. The specimen was PBMCs. This receptor was obtained from a middle-aged woman in good health and CMV-seronegative. The chain employs TRBV5-1 and TRBJ2-7; no firm D call. Here the CDR3 reads CASSLSAPSYEQYF. The CDR3 DNA is TGCGCCAGCAGCTTGAGCGCCCCCTCCTACGAGCAGTACTTC.